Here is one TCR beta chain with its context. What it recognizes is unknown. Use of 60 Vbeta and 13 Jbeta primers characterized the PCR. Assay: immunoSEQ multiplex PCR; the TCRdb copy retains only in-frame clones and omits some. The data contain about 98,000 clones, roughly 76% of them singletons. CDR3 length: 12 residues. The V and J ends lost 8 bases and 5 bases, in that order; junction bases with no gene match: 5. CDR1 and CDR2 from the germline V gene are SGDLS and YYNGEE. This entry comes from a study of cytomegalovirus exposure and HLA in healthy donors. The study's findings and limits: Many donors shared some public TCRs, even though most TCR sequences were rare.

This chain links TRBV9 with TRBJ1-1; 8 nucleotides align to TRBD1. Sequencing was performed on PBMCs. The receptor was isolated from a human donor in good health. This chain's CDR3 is CARLQGATEAFF. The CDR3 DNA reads TGTGCCAGGCTGCAGGGGGCTACTGAAGCTTTCTTT. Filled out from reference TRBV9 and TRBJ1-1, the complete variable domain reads DSGVTQTPKHLITATGQRVTLRCSPRSGDLSVYWYQQSLDQGLQFLIQYYNGEERAKGNILERFSAQQFPDLHSELNLSSLELGDSALYFCARLQGATEAFFGQGTRLTVV.